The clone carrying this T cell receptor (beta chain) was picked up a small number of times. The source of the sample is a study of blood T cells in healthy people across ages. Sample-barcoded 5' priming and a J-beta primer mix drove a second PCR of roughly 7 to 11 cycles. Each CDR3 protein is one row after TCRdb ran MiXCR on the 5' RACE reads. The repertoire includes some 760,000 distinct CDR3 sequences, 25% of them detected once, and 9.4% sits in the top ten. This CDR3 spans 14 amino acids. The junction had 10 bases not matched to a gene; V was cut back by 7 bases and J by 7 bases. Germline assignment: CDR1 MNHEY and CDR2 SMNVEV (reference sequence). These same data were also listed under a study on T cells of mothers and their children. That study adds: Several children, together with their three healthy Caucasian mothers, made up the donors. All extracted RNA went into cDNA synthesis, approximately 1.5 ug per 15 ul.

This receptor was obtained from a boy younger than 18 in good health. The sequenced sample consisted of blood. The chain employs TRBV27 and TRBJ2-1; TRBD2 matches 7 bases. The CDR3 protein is CASNLRAGLNEQFF. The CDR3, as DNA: TGTGCCAGCAACCTCAGGGCGGGACTAAATGAGCAGTTCTTC.